This T cell receptor (beta chain) was found in a study of T cells in lung cancer brain metastases. About the study: A median approximately 340 days separated primary and brain metastasis sampling.

Study-wide results and limits: Unique productive clones were significantly fewer in brain metastases: median roughly 1,500 versus 4,600. Brain metastasis T cell infiltration was not adjusted for preoperative corticosteroid effects. Fragmented FFPE DNA may have left the infiltrating repertoire incompletely captured.

Concerning this clone: What it binds is not known.

Clones were sequenced by immunoSEQ multiplex PCR, and TCRdb holds only the in-frame ones, with some missing. The data contain a few thousand clones, 80% to 90% of them singletons. Per the germline V gene, CDR1 is MNHNS and CDR2 is SASEGT. Trimming removed 8 bases at V and 7 bases at J, with 18 bases between. The CDR3 has 14 amino acids. This sequence originates from a man in his 60s with non-small cell lung cancer. The source material was tumor tissue from the primary lung tumor. The chain couples TRBV6-1 to TRBJ1-5; D remains ambiguous. CDR3 region: CASRGGGSQQPQHF. Written as DNA, the CDR3 is TGTGCCAGCCGCGGAGGTGGGTCCCAGCAGCCCCAGCATTTT.